The text below deals with one T cell receptor beta chain. What it binds is not known. The data were produced by immunoSEQ multiplex PCR, yet TCRdb's version contains in-frame clones alone and is incomplete. This repertoire shows 100,000 or so clones, roughly 90% found once; its top ten account for 2.8%. This sample is part of a study of T cell responses to AZD1222 COVID-19 vaccine. Trimming removed 5 bases from V and 0 bases from J, with 13 bases in between. Germline CDR1 and CDR2: SGHTA and FQGTGA. The CDR3 covers 16 residues. Study outcomes and limitations: Only a handful of AZD1222 recipients, several in all, had baseline seropositivity.

The sequenced sample was peripheral blood, obtained on day 0 of AZD1222 vaccination. This rearrangement joins TRBV7-3 to TRBJ2-2; D is uncertain. The sequence derives from an adult in good health. DNA of the CDR3: TGTGCCAGCAGCATAGGTGGCCCATCGAACACCGGGGAGCTGTTTTTT. Its translation: CASSIGGPSNTGELFF.